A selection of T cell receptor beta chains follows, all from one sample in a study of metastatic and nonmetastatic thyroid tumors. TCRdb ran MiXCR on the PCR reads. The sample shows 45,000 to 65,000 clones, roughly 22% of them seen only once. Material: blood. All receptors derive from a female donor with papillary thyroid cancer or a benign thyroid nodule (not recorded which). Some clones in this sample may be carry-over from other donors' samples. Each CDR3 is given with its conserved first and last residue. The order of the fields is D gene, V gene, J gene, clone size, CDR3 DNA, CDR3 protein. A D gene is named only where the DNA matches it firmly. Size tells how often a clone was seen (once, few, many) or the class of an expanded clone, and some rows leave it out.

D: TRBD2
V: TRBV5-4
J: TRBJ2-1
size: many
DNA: TGTGCCAGCAGCTTCGGGGGGAACAATGAGCAGTTCTTC
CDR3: CASSFGGNNEQFF

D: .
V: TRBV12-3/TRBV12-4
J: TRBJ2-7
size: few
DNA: TGTGCCAGAGGCAGGGCCCACGAGCAGTACTTC
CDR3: CARGRAHEQYF

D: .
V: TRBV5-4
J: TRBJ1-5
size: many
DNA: TGTGCCAGCAGTGATGACTTCAATCAGCCCCAGCATTTT
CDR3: CASSDDFNQPQHF

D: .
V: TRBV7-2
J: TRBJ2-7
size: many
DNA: TGTGCCAGCAGCTTAGCAGGGCCCTCCTACGAGCAGTACTTC
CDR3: CASSLAGPSYEQYF

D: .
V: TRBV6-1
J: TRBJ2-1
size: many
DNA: TGTGCCGGCCACGGGGACAGAAGGGGGGGTGAGCAGTTCTTC
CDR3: CAGHGDRRGGEQFF

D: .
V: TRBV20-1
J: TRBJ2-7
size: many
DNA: TGCAGTGCAACGGCCCCCGGAACCTACGAGCAGTACTTC
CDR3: CSATAPGTYEQYF

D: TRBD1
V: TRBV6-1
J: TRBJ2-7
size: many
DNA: TGTGCCAGCAGTGAAGCTGCCCCTTACACAGGGGGTTTC
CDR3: CASSEAAPYTGGF

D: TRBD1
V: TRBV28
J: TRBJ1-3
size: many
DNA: TGTGCCAGCAGTTTGGAGACAGGGGACGGAAACACCATATATTTT
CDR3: CASSLETGDGNTIYF

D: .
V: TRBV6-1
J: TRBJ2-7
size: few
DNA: TGTGCCAGCAGTGAATCCTTGTTGGGGCGAGAGGTGGAGCAGTACTTC
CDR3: CASSESLLGREVEQYF

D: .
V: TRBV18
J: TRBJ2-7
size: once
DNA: TGTGCCAGCTCACCGCCGGGGCATCACGAGCAGTACTTC
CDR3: CASSPPGHHEQYF

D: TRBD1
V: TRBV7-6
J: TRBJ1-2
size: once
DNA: TGTGAGAGCAGCCCAGGAGGGACAGCCAATAACTATGGCTACTCCTTC
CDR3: CESSPGGTANNYGYSF

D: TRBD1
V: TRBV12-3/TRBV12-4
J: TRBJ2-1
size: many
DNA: TGTGCCAGCAGTAAGGACCGGACAGGTCACAATGAGCAGTTCTTC
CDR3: CASSKDRTGHNEQFF

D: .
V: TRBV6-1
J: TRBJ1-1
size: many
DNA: TGTGCCAGCAGTGAACTGAACACTGAAGCTTTCTTT
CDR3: CASSELNTEAFF

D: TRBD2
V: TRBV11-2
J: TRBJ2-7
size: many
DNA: TGTGCCAGCAGCTTGGAGACTAGCGCGGGGTTTAGCACCGAGCAGTACTTC
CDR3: CASSLETSAGFSTEQYF

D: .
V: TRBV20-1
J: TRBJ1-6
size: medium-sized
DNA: TGCAGTGCTAGAGAGGGCAGGGATAATTCACCCCTCCACTTT
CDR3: CSAREGRDNSPLHF

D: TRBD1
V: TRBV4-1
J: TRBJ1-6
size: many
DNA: TGCGCCAGCAGCCAAGAGGGGACAGCGAATTCACCCCTCCACTTT
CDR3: CASSQEGTANSPLHF

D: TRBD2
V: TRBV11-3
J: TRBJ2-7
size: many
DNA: TGTGCCAGCAGCTTAACTAGCGGGAGAGGATACGAGCAGTACTTC
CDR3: CASSLTSGRGYEQYF

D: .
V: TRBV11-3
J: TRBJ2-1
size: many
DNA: TGTGCCAGCAGCTCCCCCCTGGACCATGAGCAGTTCTTC
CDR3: CASSSPLDHEQFF

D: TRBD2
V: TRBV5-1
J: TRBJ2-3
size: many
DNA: TGCGCCAGCAGCCCGGGGATAGCGGGCGATACGCAGTATTTT
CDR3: CASSPGIAGDTQYF

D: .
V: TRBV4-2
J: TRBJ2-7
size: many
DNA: TGTGCCAGCAGCCAAGTGGGGACAAAAACCTACGAGCAGTACTTC
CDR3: CASSQVGTKTYEQYF

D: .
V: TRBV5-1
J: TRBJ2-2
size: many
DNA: TGCGCCAGCAGCTTGGGGACGGGGAACACCGGGGAGCTGTTTTTT
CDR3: CASSLGTGNTGELFF

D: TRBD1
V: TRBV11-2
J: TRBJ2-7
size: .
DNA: TGTGCCAGCAGATCTCCCGACAGGGTGATTTGGTCTCGTCTCGAGCAGTACTTC
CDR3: CASRSPDRVIWSRLEQYF

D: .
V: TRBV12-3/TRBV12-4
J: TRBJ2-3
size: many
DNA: TGTGCCAGCAGTTACTCTCGGAGCGGGAGCACAGATACGCAGTATTTT
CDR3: CASSYSRSGSTDTQYF

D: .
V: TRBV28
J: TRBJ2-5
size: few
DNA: TGTGCCAGCAGTACAAACCCCCGGGGCGTAGAGACCCAGTACTTT
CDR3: CASSTNPRGVETQYF

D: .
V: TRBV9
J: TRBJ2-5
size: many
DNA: TGTGCCAGCAGCTCCCCTGTGGCGTACCAAGAGACCCAGTACTTC
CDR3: CASSSPVAYQETQYF

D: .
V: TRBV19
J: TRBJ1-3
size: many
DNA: TGTGCCAGTAGTATGGCCCGTTCCGCCGGAAACACCATATATTTT
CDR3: CASSMARSAGNTIYF

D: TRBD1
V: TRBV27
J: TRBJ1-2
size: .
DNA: TGTGCCAGCAGTTACGAACCCGGACAGGGGACGGGTGGCTACACCTTC
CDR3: CASSYEPGQGTGGYTF

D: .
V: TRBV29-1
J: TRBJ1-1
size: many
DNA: TGCAGCGTGACAGACAGCCTACGCACTGAAGCTTTCTTT
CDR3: CSVTDSLRTEAFF

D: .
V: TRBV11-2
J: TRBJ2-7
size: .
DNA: TGTGCCAGCAGCTTAGGGGGTACGTACGAGCAGTACTTC
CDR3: CASSLGGTYEQYF

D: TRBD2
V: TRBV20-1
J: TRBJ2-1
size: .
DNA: TGCAGTGCTCGTTATACTGGTACTAGCGGGAGTAGTGAGCAGTTCTTC
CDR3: CSARYTGTSGSSEQFF

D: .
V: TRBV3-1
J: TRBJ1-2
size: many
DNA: TGTGCCAGCAGACCAGGGGCCAGCTATGGCTACACCTTC
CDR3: CASRPGASYGYTF

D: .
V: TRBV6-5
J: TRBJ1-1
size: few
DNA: TGTGCCAGCAGTCACAGGGACACTGAAGCTTTCTTT
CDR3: CASSHRDTEAFF

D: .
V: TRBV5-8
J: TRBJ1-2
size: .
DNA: TGTGCCAGCAGCCCGGGACGGTATGGCTACACCTTC
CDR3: CASSPGRYGYTF

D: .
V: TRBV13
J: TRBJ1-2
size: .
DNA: TGTGCCAGCAGCTCCTGGGGCAGGAGCTATGGCTACTCCTTC
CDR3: CASSSWGRSYGYSF

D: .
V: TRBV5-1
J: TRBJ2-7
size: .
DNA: TGCGCCAGCAGCTTTGGTAGACTCCCGAGGAGCTCCTACGAGCAGTACTTC
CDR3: CASSFGRLPRSSYEQYF

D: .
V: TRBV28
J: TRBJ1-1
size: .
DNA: TGTGCCATCAGTCCCCCGGGGGGGTGTACTGAAGCTTTCTTT
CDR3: CAISPPGGCTEAFF

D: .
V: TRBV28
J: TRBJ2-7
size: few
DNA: TGTGCCAGCAGTTCTGACAGTACCGAGCAGTACTTT
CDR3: CASSSDSTEQYF

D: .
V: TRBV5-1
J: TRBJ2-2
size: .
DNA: TGCGCCAGCAGCTTTGACAGGGCGGGGACCGGGGAGCCGTTTTTT
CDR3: CASSFDRAGTGEPFF

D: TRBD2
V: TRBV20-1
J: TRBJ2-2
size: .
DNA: TGCAGTGCTACTAGCGGGAGGGGACGGGCCGGGGAGCTGTTTTTT
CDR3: CSATSGRGRAGELFF

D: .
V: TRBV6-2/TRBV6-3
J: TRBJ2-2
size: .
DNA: TGTGCCAGCATTCAAAGCGGGTGTGAGACCGGGCAGCTGTTTTTT
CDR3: CASIQSGCETGQLFF

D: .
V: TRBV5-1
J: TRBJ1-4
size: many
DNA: TGCGCCAGCAGCTTGGCAGCCTCTAATGAAAAACTGTTTTTT
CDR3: CASSLAASNEKLFF

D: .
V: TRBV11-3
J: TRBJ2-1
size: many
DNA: TGTGCCAGCAGCGAAAAGGGGACGCAGTTCTTC
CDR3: CASSEKGTQFF

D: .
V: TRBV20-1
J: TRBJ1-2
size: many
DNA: TGCAGTGCTAGATACGAGGATCGCTACACCTTC
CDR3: CSARYEDRYTF

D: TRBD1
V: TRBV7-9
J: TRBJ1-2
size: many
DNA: TGTGCCAGCAGCGCCCACAGGGGGCAAGGGTATGGCTACACCTTC
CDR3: CASSAHRGQGYGYTF

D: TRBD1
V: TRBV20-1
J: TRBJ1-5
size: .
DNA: TGCAGTGCTAGGGGGACAGGTGGTCCGCCCAAGCATTTT
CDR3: CSARGTGGPPKHF